The 12 T cell receptor beta chains below all came from one sample that was sequenced in a study of T-cell memory formation after mild COVID-19. TCRdb re-called the 5' RACE reads with MiXCR, one entry per CDR3 protein. Counted here are roughly 510,000 distinct CDR3 sequences, 15% to 20% occurring once; the ten biggest clones make up roughly 7.7%. The material sequenced was PBMCs or a T cell subset sorted from them (not recorded which). Receptor source: an adult woman who had mild COVID-19 (a few samples of this study predate the infection). Cell type and time point are not known.

In its sample, this clonotype was seen a few times. The chain is built from TRBV18 and TRBJ1-1; 8 bases fit TRBD1. Germline values: CDR1 KGHSH, CDR2 LQKENI. The CDR3 sequence is 15 residues long. Trimming cost V 3 bases and J 1 base; bases outside gene matches: 4. The CDR3 bases are TGTGCCAGCTCACCCCGCGGACAGGGGAACACTGAAGCTTTCTTT. It yields the protein CASSPRGQGNTEAFF.

The chain uses TRBV29-1 and TRBJ1-1; D may be TRBD1 (5 bases). Deletions cut 7 bases from V and 2 bases from J, with 14 bases between. This CDR3 contains 13 residues. Looked up from germline, CDR1 is SQVTM and CDR2 is ANQGSEA. The CDR3: CSADGTENTEAFF. The CDR3 DNA is TGCAGCGCCGACGGGACCGAAAACACTGAAGCTTTCTTT. The full variable domain, its missing parts supplied by reference TRBV29-1 and TRBJ1-1, is SAVISQKPSRDICQRGTSLTIQCQVDSQVTMMFWYRQQPGQSLTLIATANQGSEATYESGFVIDKFPISRPNLTFSTLTVSNMSPEDSSIYLCSADGTENTEAFFGQGTRLTVV.

This clonotype has more than one count but fewer than ten. The chain employs TRBV19 and TRBJ2-5; D might be TRBD1 (5 bases). CDR1 is LNHDA and CDR2 is SQIVND in the germline V gene (reference sequence). This CDR3 comprises 13 residues. Trimming stripped 3 bases from V and 5 bases from J, with 10 bases between. Here the CDR3 reads CASSIQQAETQYF. The CDR3 DNA follows: TGTGCCAGTAGTATTCAACAGGCGGAGACCCAGTACTTC.

This rearrangement joins TRBV5-5 to TRBJ1-2, with D possibly being TRBD1 (5 bases). Germline V gene lookup returns CDR1 SGHKS and CDR2 YYEKEE (reference sequence). The V and J ends lost 0 bases and 6 bases respectively, with 12 bases between them. CDR3 length: 14 amino acids. The chain's CDR3 is CASSLARTHDGYTF. The CDR3 DNA sequence: TGTGCCAGCAGCTTGGCGCGGACACATGATGGCTACACCTTC.

This clonotype was seen once. The rearrangement links TRBV7-6 to TRBJ1-1; D is perhaps TRBD1 (5 bases). The CDR3 sequence is 13 residues long. V was cut by 0 bases and J by 8 bases, with 10 bases left in between. From germline, CDR1 is SGHVS and CDR2 FNYEAQ. The CDR3 here is CASSLAGTREAFF. Written as DNA, the CDR3 is TGTGCCAGCAGCTTAGCCGGGACGAGGGAAGCTTTCTTT. The variable domain in full, with the rest retrieved from reference TRBV7-6 and TRBJ1-1, is GAGVSQSPRYKVTKRGQDVALRCDPISGHVSLYWYRQALGQGPEFLTYFNYEAQQDKSGLPNDRFSAERPEGSISTLTIQRTEQRDSAMYRCASSLAGTREAFFGQGTRLTVV.

This chain uses TRBV4-1 with TRBJ2-7, with 7 bases lining up with TRBD2. CDR1 MGHRA and CDR2 YSYEKL come from the germline V gene. The CDR3 is 14 amino acids. J gave up 5 bases and V 0 bases, and 4 bases lay outside the gene matches. This CDR3 reads CASSQDWGGNEQYF. The CDR3 DNA follows: TGCGCCAGCAGCCAAGATTGGGGAGGGAACGAGCAGTACTTC.

The CDR3 DNA reads as TGTGCCAGCAGGCGGACAGGGTACAACAATGAGCAGTTCTTC. This gives the protein CASRRTGYNNEQFF. The chain recombines TRBV6-2 or TRBV6-3 with TRBJ2-1; 8 bases line up with TRBD1. V lost 6 bases, J lost 5 bases, and 6 bases stayed unmatched. This CDR3 has 14 amino acids. CDR1 is MNHEY, CDR2 SVGEGT, per germline.

This clonotype was observed a few times. The V and J genes are TRBV4-3 and TRBJ1-5, with D unclear. This CDR3 is 15 amino acids long. CDR1 is LGHNA and CDR2 is YSLEER in the germline V gene. V lost 0 bases and J 5 bases, leaving 11 bases between the germline ends. The CDR3 DNA reads as TGCGCCAGCAGCCAAGATCTTGGGGTTCATCAGCCCCAGCATTTT. Translating gives CASSQDLGVHQPQHF.

The chain links TRBV9 to TRBJ2-3; D is ambiguous. V shed 1 base and J shed 6 bases, with 6 bases lying between them. The CDR3 runs 12 residues. The V gene's germline CDR1 is SGDLS and CDR2 YYNGEE. This chain's CDR3 is CASSVQEDTQYF. The CDR3 DNA reads TGTGCCAGCAGCGTACAGGAGGATACGCAGTATTTT. The full variable domain, rest sourced from reference TRBV9 and TRBJ2-3, is DSGVTQTPKHLITATGQRVTLRCSPRSGDLSVYWYQQSLDQGLQFLIQYYNGEERAKGNILERFSAQQFPDLHSELNLSSLELGDSALYFCASSVQEDTQYFGPGTRLTVL.

The J gene is TRBJ2-5, the V gene TRBV4-3; D not certain. V dropped 3 bases and J dropped 1 base, with 12 bases sitting between them. Per germline, CDR1 LGHNA and CDR2 YSLEER. The CDR3 is 15 amino acids. The CDR3 is CASSHYIAAQETQYF. CDR3 nucleotides: TGCGCCAGCAGCCATTACATAGCAGCCCAAGAGACCCAGTACTTC.

The rearrangement links TRBV9 to TRBJ2-1, with 10 bases aligning to TRBD1. V trimming: 4 bases; J trimming: 10 bases; junction bases outside the gene matches: 8. There are 14 residues in the CDR3. Germline V gives CDR1 SGDLS, CDR2 YYNGEE. CDR3 in amino acids: CASSPWDRGWEQFF. The DNA of the CDR3 is TGTGCCAGCAGCCCTTGGGACAGGGGTTGGGAGCAGTTCTTC.

V and J are TRBV6-1 and TRBJ1-2; D remains unclear. The CDR3 spans 16 residues. Germline loops: CDR1 MNHNS, CDR2 SASEGT. Trimming removed 5 bases at V and 3 bases at J, with 19 bases between. CDR3 bases: TGTGCCAGCAGTACACGATCCGGGCCGACCCACTATGGCTACACCTTC. It translates to CASSTRSGPTHYGYTF.